A selection of T cell receptor beta chains follows, all from one sample in a study of blood T cell repertoires in COVID-19. Profiled with immunoSEQ multiplex PCR; TCRdb holds only in-frame clones, not every one. The profile shows over 350,000 clones, 90% to 95% of them singletons. The sample consisted of PBMCs or T cells enriched from blood (not recorded which). These receptors all come from a woman in her thirties or forties who had been exposed to COVID-19. Both conserved end residues are part of each CDR3. D genes are given only for firm matches. A clone size is listed for some rows: how often the clone was seen (once, few, many), or a class if it is expanded.

CDR3nt: TGTGCCAGCAGTGGACAGCTCAACACTGAAGCTTTCTTT
CDR3aa: CASSGQLNTEAFF
abundance: NA
d_gene: NA
v_gene: TRBV2
j_gene: TRBJ1-1

CDR3nt: TGTGCCAGCAGTTTATCCTCTTTGGCCCAAGATACGCAGTATTTT
CDR3aa: CASSLSSLAQDTQYF
abundance: once
d_gene: NA
v_gene: TRBV28
j_gene: TRBJ2-3

CDR3nt: TGTGCCAGCAGCCAAGACGTAGGACAGGGGTTTACCTACGAGCAGTACTTC
CDR3aa: CASSQDVGQGFTYEQYF
abundance: NA
d_gene: TRBD1
v_gene: TRBV3-1/TRBV3-2
j_gene: TRBJ2-7

CDR3nt: TGTGCCAGCAGCACTAGGACAGGTGGAACTGAAGCTTTCTTT
CDR3aa: CASSTRTGGTEAFF
abundance: NA
d_gene: TRBD1
v_gene: TRBV25-1
j_gene: TRBJ1-1

CDR3nt: TGCGCCAGCAGTGAGTCGGGAGGGGATAGCTCCTACGAGCAGTACTTC
CDR3aa: CASSESGGDSSYEQYF
abundance: NA
d_gene: TRBD2
v_gene: TRBV10-1
j_gene: TRBJ2-7

CDR3nt: TGCGCCAGCAGTGCCGACAGGGCCGCCTATAATTCACCCCTCCACTTT
CDR3aa: CASSADRAAYNSPLHF
abundance: NA
d_gene: TRBD1
v_gene: TRBV10-2
j_gene: TRBJ1-6

CDR3nt: TGCGCCAGCAGCCAAGATCAGGTCAATTCACCCCTCCACTTT
CDR3aa: CASSQDQVNSPLHF
abundance: NA
d_gene: NA
v_gene: TRBV4-3
j_gene: TRBJ1-6

CDR3nt: TGTGCCAGTAGTATGCTAGGGGCGAAGAACACCGGGGAGCTGTTTTTT
CDR3aa: CASSMLGAKNTGELFF
abundance: NA
d_gene: NA
v_gene: TRBV19
j_gene: TRBJ2-2

CDR3nt: TGTGCCAGCAGCCCCTCCTACACAGATACGCAGTATTTT
CDR3aa: CASSPSYTDTQYF
abundance: once
d_gene: NA
v_gene: TRBV11-3
j_gene: TRBJ2-3

CDR3nt: TGTGCCAGCAGCCCAAGGACAGCGGCCTATAATTCACCCCTCCACTTT
CDR3aa: CASSPRTAAYNSPLHF
abundance: NA
d_gene: NA
v_gene: TRBV7-2
j_gene: TRBJ1-6

CDR3nt: TGTGCCAGTAGTACCCAGACAGTCTCGGGCTACACCTTC
CDR3aa: CASSTQTVSGYTF
abundance: NA
d_gene: NA
v_gene: TRBV19
j_gene: TRBJ1-2

CDR3nt: TGTGCCAGCAGCTCGCAGGGGCTGACGACAGATACGCAGTATTTT
CDR3aa: CASSSQGLTTDTQYF
abundance: NA
d_gene: NA
v_gene: TRBV7-3
j_gene: TRBJ2-3

CDR3nt: TGCGCCAGCAGCTTGGCGGGGGGAACTAACTATGGCTACACCTTC
CDR3aa: CASSLAGGTNYGYTF
abundance: NA
d_gene: NA
v_gene: TRBV5-1
j_gene: TRBJ1-2

CDR3nt: TGTGCCAGCAGGGTCGAGCGGACCAACACCGGGGAGCTGTTTTTT
CDR3aa: CASRVERTNTGELFF
abundance: NA
d_gene: NA
v_gene: TRBV2
j_gene: TRBJ2-2

CDR3nt: TGTGCCAGCAGCCTCGGGCACGGGACAGGGTTTCCTGGCGAGCAGTACTTC
CDR3aa: CASSLGHGTGFPGEQYF
abundance: NA
d_gene: TRBD1
v_gene: TRBV7-8
j_gene: TRBJ2-7

CDR3nt: TGTGCCAGTAGTCCCCTCGCCGGGACAGCATATGGCTACACCTTC
CDR3aa: CASSPLAGTAYGYTF
abundance: NA
d_gene: TRBD1
v_gene: TRBV19
j_gene: TRBJ1-2

CDR3nt: TGTGCCAGCAGCTTAGGGGGCTTGGCTTTCTTT
CDR3aa: CASSLGGLAFF
abundance: NA
d_gene: NA
v_gene: TRBV7-2
j_gene: TRBJ1-1

CDR3nt: TGTGCCAGCAGTTCCCGACAGGAAACTAATGAAAAACTGTTTTTT
CDR3aa: CASSSRQETNEKLFF
abundance: NA
d_gene: NA
v_gene: TRBV28
j_gene: TRBJ1-4

CDR3nt: TGTGCCAGCAGCCAAGTCGGGTTTGGCAAAAACATTCAGTACTTC
CDR3aa: CASSQVGFGKNIQYF
abundance: NA
d_gene: NA
v_gene: TRBV14
j_gene: TRBJ2-4

CDR3nt: TGTGCTAGCAGCTTAGGAGGGTTGAATACGCAGTATTTT
CDR3aa: CASSLGGLNTQYF
abundance: once
d_gene: NA
v_gene: TRBV7-7
j_gene: TRBJ2-3

CDR3nt: TGTGCCTGGAGTGTACAGGCGGGACTCACAGATACGCAGTATTTT
CDR3aa: CAWSVQAGLTDTQYF
abundance: once
d_gene: NA
v_gene: TRBV30
j_gene: TRBJ2-3

CDR3nt: TGTGCCTGGAACTCAGGGACGAACACCGGGGAGCTGTTTTTT
CDR3aa: CAWNSGTNTGELFF
abundance: NA
d_gene: NA
v_gene: TRBV30
j_gene: TRBJ2-2

CDR3nt: TGTGCCAGTAGTCCCCCCGGGATCGGAGCTTTCTTT
CDR3aa: CASSPPGIGAFF
abundance: NA
d_gene: NA
v_gene: TRBV19
j_gene: TRBJ1-1

CDR3nt: TGTGCCAGCAGCCTCTTTAACACTGAAGCTTTCTTT
CDR3aa: CASSLFNTEAFF
abundance: NA
d_gene: NA
v_gene: TRBV3-1/TRBV3-2
j_gene: TRBJ1-1

CDR3nt: TGTGCCAGCAGCTTAACCCCGGGGGTATATGAGCAGTTCTTC
CDR3aa: CASSLTPGVYEQFF
abundance: NA
d_gene: NA
v_gene: TRBV7-3
j_gene: TRBJ2-1

CDR3nt: TGTGCCAGCTCACCACCACAGAACACTGAAGCTTTCTTT
CDR3aa: CASSPPQNTEAFF
abundance: NA
d_gene: NA
v_gene: TRBV18
j_gene: TRBJ1-1

CDR3nt: TGCAGCGTGGGTAGCGGGGGACAGCCCCAGCATTTT
CDR3aa: CSVGSGGQPQHF
abundance: NA
d_gene: NA
v_gene: TRBV29-1
j_gene: TRBJ1-5